Listed here are 26 T cell receptor beta chains from one sample, sequenced in a study of cytomegalovirus exposure and HLA in healthy donors. The PCR made use of 60 Vbeta and 13 Jbeta primers. Clones were sequenced by immunoSEQ multiplex PCR, and TCRdb holds only the in-frame ones, with some missing. In the table there are 150,000 to 200,000 clones, about four fifths of which are singletons. The sequencing sample was made of PBMCs. The receptors stem from a woman under 30 in good health and CMV-seronegative.

V usage is TRBV27 and J usage is TRBJ2-2, with TRBD2 matching over 7 bases. Germline-derived CDR1 and CDR2 are MNHEY and SMNVEV (reference sequence). J was trimmed by 4 bases and V by 7 bases; bases with no gene match: 6. This CDR3 region has 14 residues. CDR3 amino acids: CASTTSMGTGELFF. CDR3 nucleotide sequence: TGTGCCAGCACGACTAGCATGGGCACCGGGGAGCTGTTTTTT.

The chain has TRBV7-9 and TRBJ2-7; D is unresolved. V was shortened by 5 bases and J by 4 bases, with 12 bases between the two germline ends. The CDR3 extends over 13 amino acids. Germline lookup yields CDR1 SEHNR and CDR2 FQNEAQ (reference sequence). The CDR3 region has the DNA TGTGCCAGCAGCCGAACCGGTATTTACGAGCAGTACTTC. Translating it yields CASSRTGIYEQYF. Drawing the rest from reference TRBV7-9 and TRBJ2-7, the complete variable domain is DTGVSQNPRHKITKRGQNVTFRCDPISEHNRLYWYRQTLGQGPEFLTYFQNEAQLEKSRLLSDRFSAERPKGSFSTLEIQRTEQGDSAMYLCASSRTGIYEQYFGPGTRLTVT.

The chain couples TRBV29-1 to TRBJ1-1; 10 positions agree with TRBD1. Germline loops: CDR1 SQVTM, CDR2 ANQGSEA. Unmatched junction bases numbered 13, after V lost 8 bases and J lost 7 bases. This CDR3 comprises 14 residues. CDR3 bases: TGCAGCACCTCGAGAGGGACAGGGGCCGTTGAAGCTTTCTTT. Residues: CSTSRGTGAVEAFF.

V is TRBV29-1 and J is TRBJ1-5; 12 positions match TRBD1. Looked up from germline, CDR1 is SQVTM and CDR2 is ANQGSEA. The CDR3 extends over 13 amino acids. Unmatched junction bases numbered 5, after V lost 7 bases and J lost 7 bases. The CDR3 sequence is CSGGQGAGQPQHF. CDR3 nucleotides: TGCAGCGGGGGACAGGGGGCTGGCCAGCCCCAGCATTTT.

The chain recombines TRBV27 with TRBJ2-7; 9 positions agree with TRBD2. J lost 4 bases, V lost 3 bases, and 13 bases had no gene match. The germline V gene encodes CDR1 MNHEY and CDR2 SMNVEV (reference sequence). The CDR3 runs to 17 residues. The CDR3 region is CASSFPTLAGTLYEQYV. The CDR3 DNA follows: TGTGCCAGCAGTTTCCCAACACTAGCGGGTACGTTGTACGAGCAGTACGTC.

The rearrangement links TRBV4-3 to TRBJ2-3; 9 nucleotides line up with TRBD2. This CDR3 contains 19 residues. Germline assignment: CDR1 LGHNA and CDR2 YSLEER. J lost 0 bases, V lost 0 bases, and 10 bases had no gene match. CDR3 DNA sequence: TGCGCCAGCAGCCAAGATGGCCTAGCGGGAACCCCTAGCACAGATACGCAGTATTTT. The encoded protein is CASSQDGLAGTPSTDTQYF.

A single count supports this clone. The V call is TRBV11-2, the J call TRBJ2-1; D ambiguous. The CDR3 has 13 residues. Trimming stripped 1 base from V and 10 bases from J, with 11 bases between. Germline CDR1 is SGHAT and CDR2 is FQNNGV. The CDR3 nucleotides read TGTGCCAGCAGCTTAGTCCCCTCCCCCGAGCAGTTCTTC. This encodes CASSLVPSPEQFF.

The V gene is TRBV13, the J gene TRBJ2-7; the match to TRBD2 covers 11 bases. Germline CDR1 reads PRHDT; CDR2 reads FYEKMQ (reference sequence). The CDR3 contains 14 residues. V was clipped by 5 bases and J by 2 bases; unmatched bases: 2. This CDR3 is CASSSSGRAYEQYF. In DNA, the CDR3 is TGTGCCAGCAGCAGTAGCGGGAGGGCCTACGAGCAGTACTTC.

The V and J genes are TRBV5-6 and TRBJ2-7; D is undetermined. The germline V gene has CDR1 SGHDT and CDR2 YYEEEE. The ends were cut back, 4 bases at V and 3 bases at J, with 23 bases in the middle. The CDR3 spans 17 residues. DNA of the CDR3: TGTGCCAGCAGCGGTCTTTATGTGGCACAGAAGGACTACGAGCAGTACTTC. This encodes CASSGLYVAQKDYEQYF.

The chain is built from TRBV5-1 and TRBJ2-1, with a tentative D call TRBD2 (6 bases). There are 15 residues in the CDR3. The germline V gene has CDR1 SGHRS and CDR2 YFSETQ. Trimming took off 1 base at V and 4 bases at J, with 12 bases between the two ends. Here the CDR3 reads CASSLTSRLYNEQFF. The CDR3 DNA follows: TGCGCCAGCAGCTTGACTAGCCGCCTATACAATGAGCAGTTCTTC.

The genes are TRBV19 and TRBJ2-2, with 10 positions matching TRBD2. CDR1 is LNHDA and CDR2 is SQIVND in the germline V gene (reference sequence). The length of the CDR3 is 19 residues. V trimming: 0 bases; J trimming: 4 bases; junction bases outside the gene matches: 11. In nucleotides, the CDR3 is TGTGCCAGTAGTATAGATTGGAGTGGGAGACTAGCGGGCACCGGGGAGCTGTTTTTT. It specifies CASSIDWSGRLAGTGELFF.

This sequence joins TRBV7-7 and TRBJ2-1; the match to TRBD1 covers 8 bases. V dropped 1 base and J dropped 8; count of bases not matched to a gene: 7. The CDR3 contains 15 residues. Germline lookup yields CDR1 SSHAT and CDR2 FNYEAQ (reference sequence). The CDR3 here is CASSLDETGAYEQFF. In nucleotides, the CDR3 is TGTGCCAGCAGCTTAGACGAGACAGGGGCATATGAGCAGTTCTTC.

This chain joins TRBV11-2 and TRBJ1-2, with a tentative D call TRBD1 (6 bases). Per germline, CDR1 SGHAT and CDR2 FQNNGV. The CDR3 spans 16 residues. The V end lost 3 bases, the J end lost 0 bases, and 14 bases lay between the germline ends. Here the CDR3 DNA reads TGTGCCAGCAGCTTGGGCAGGGGAACCTCTAACTATGGCTACACCTTC. It codes for CASSLGRGTSNYGYTF.

This clone occurred once. The rearrangement links TRBV2 to TRBJ2-3, with D possibly TRBD1 on 6 matching bases. Looked up from germline, CDR1 is SNHLY and CDR2 is FYNNEI. The CDR3 extends over 13 amino acids. The V end was cut by 5 bases, the J end by 3 bases, with 9 bases between. CDR3 residues: CASSHRETDTQYF. CDR3 nucleotide sequence: TGTGCCAGCAGTCACAGGGAAACAGATACGCAGTATTTT.

This clone occurred once. The genes are TRBV27 and TRBJ2-7; 7 bases match TRBD1. Looked up from germline, CDR1 is MNHEY and CDR2 is SMNVEV (reference sequence). The CDR3 loop spans 18 amino acids. The V gene end was trimmed by 7 bases and the J gene end by 5 bases; junction bases not matched to a gene: 23. CDR3 DNA: TGTGCCAGCAATTCGCCGGGACAGCCGCTATTAAGTCGCGACGAGCAGTACTTC. Protein: CASNSPGQPLLSRDEQYF.

This rearrangement joins TRBV11-2 to TRBJ2-7, with D perhaps matching TRBD1 (6 bases). CDR3 size: 15 residues. Trimming took 3 bases from V and 0 from J, leaving 12 bases between them. The germline V gene has CDR1 SGHAT and CDR2 FQNNGV. As DNA, the CDR3 is TGTGCCAGCAGCTTCACAGGGTCGGACTCCTACGAGCAGTACTTC. Its protein is CASSFTGSDSYEQYF. Based on the CDR3 plus reference TRBV11-2 and TRBJ2-7, the full variable domain is EAGVAQSPRYKIIEKRQSVAFWCNPISGHATLYWYQQILGQGPKLLIQFQNNGVVDDSQLPKDRFSAERLKGVDSTLKIQPAKLEDSAVYLCASSFTGSDSYEQYFGPGTRLTVT.

The gene calls are TRBV6-5 and TRBJ2-7; 12 bases align to TRBD1. The CDR3 runs 16 residues. V lost 0 bases and J lost 2; bases outside the gene matches: 2. Germline lookup yields CDR1 MNHEY and CDR2 SVGAGI. Here the CDR3 reads CASSYSGTGGPYEQYF. In nucleotides, the CDR3 is TGTGCCAGCAGTTACTCGGGGACAGGGGGCCCCTACGAGCAGTACTTC.

The V and J genes are TRBV28 and TRBJ2-1, with 10 nucleotides matching TRBD2. The CDR3 is 13 residues long. The V and J ends lost 4 bases and 10 bases, in that order; junction bases with no gene match: 4. The germline V gene encodes CDR1 MDHEN and CDR2 SYDVKM. CDR3 in DNA: TGTGCCAGCAGTTCTAGCGGGAGAGGGGAGCAGTTCTTC. Residues: CASSSSGRGEQFF.

This chain links TRBV5-1 with TRBJ1-4; tentatively, D is TRBD1 (6 bases). V was shortened by 4 bases and J by 0 bases, with 10 bases between the two germline ends. Germline assignment: CDR1 SGHRS and CDR2 YFSETQ. This CDR3 has 15 amino acids. The CDR3 region is CASSQDSATNEKLFF. The CDR3 region has the DNA TGCGCCAGCAGCCAGGACAGTGCAACTAATGAAAAACTGTTTTTT.

The chain is built from TRBV7-9 and TRBJ2-7; the D is unclear. The V and J ends lost 8 bases and 0 bases respectively, with 11 bases between them. Germline V gene sequence: CDR1 SEHNR, CDR2 FQNEAQ (reference sequence). The CDR3 covers 13 residues. CDR3 loop: CASSGLSSYEQYV. The CDR3, as DNA: TGTGCCAGCTCGGGTCTGAGCTCCTACGAGCAGTACGTC.

V usage is TRBV19 and J usage is TRBJ1-1, with D possibly TRBD1 on 6 matching bases. The CDR3 consists of 13 residues. Germline CDR1 reads LNHDA; CDR2 reads SQIVND (reference sequence). V was pared by 1 base and J by 11 bases, with 14 bases between. The CDR3 bases are TGTGCCAGTAGTATAGTTAACCTGGGGGCGGCTTTCTTT. Protein sequence: CASSIVNLGAAFF.

The chain couples TRBV7-2 to TRBJ2-1, with 11 bases that match TRBD2. CDR3 length: 19 residues. The V segment lost 4 bases and the J segment 3 bases; nucleotides outside the gene matches: 14. The V gene's germline CDR1 is SGHTA and CDR2 FQGNSA. In DNA form, the CDR3 reads TGTGCCAGCAGCTCTACCGGGGCTAGCGGGAGGTGGGGCTACAATGAGCAGTTCTTC. Protein sequence: CASSSTGASGRWGYNEQFF.

The rearrangement uses TRBV2 and TRBJ2-2; D uncertain. V dropped 6 bases and J dropped 6 bases, with 8 bases sitting between them. CDR3 length: 12 amino acids. Germline V gene sequence: CDR1 SNHLY, CDR2 FYNNEI. CDR3 residues: CASRGPPGELFF. The CDR3 nucleotides are TGTGCCAGCAGGGGCCCCCCCGGGGAGCTGTTTTTT.

The chain has TRBV7-9 and TRBJ2-2, with 10 positions matching TRBD1. With 4 bases clipped from V and 1 base from J, the junction kept 3 bases outside the gene matches. The CDR3 runs to 16 residues. In germline, CDR1 is SEHNR, CDR2 FQNEAQ (reference sequence). The DNA of the CDR3 is TGTGCCAGCAGCTCCCGGACAGGGGGGAACACCGGGGAGCTGTTTTTT. Translated, it gives CASSSRTGGNTGELFF.

The sample holds a few counts of this clone. The V gene is TRBV7-9, the J gene TRBJ1-1; maybe TRBD1 (6 bases). Germline V gene lookup returns CDR1 SEHNR and CDR2 FQNEAQ (reference sequence). The CDR3 contains 12 residues. The ends were cut back, 6 bases at V and 11 bases at J, with 16 bases in the middle. For the CDR3, the DNA is TGTGCCAGCAGACCCGGGACACCCCAGGCTTTCTTT. Its protein is CASRPGTPQAFF.

V usage is TRBV7-2 and J usage is TRBJ2-3; TRBD2 matches 9 bases. Germline CDR1 reads SGHTA; CDR2 reads FQGNSA. CDR3 length: 17 residues. V lost 4 bases, J lost 1 base, and 9 bases stayed unmatched. CDR3 loop: CASSSRKTSGGTDTQYF. The CDR3 DNA reads as TGTGCCAGCAGCTCTCGAAAGACTAGCGGAGGCACAGATACGCAGTATTTT.